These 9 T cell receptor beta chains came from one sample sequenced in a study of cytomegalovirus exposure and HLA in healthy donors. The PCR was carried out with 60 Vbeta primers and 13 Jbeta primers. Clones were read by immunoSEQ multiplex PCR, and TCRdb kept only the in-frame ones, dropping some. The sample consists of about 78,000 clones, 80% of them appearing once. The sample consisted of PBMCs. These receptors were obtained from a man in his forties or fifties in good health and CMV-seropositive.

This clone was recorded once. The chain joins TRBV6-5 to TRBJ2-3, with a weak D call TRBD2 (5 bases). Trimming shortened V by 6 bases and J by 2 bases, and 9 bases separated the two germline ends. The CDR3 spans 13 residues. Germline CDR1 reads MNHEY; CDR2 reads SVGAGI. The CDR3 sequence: CASSSDFTDTQYF. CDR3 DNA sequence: TGTGCCAGCAGCTCGGACTTCACAGATACGCAGTATTTT.

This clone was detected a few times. The CDR3 sequence: CATSKGLFSYEQYF. DNA for the CDR3: TGTGCCACCAGCAAGGGACTCTTCTCCTACGAGCAGTACTTC. V and J are TRBV15 and TRBJ2-7, with a possible D match to TRBD2 (6 bases). The CDR3 sequence is 14 residues long. The germline V gene has CDR1 LNHNV and CDR2 YYDKDF (reference sequence). V lost 4 bases, J lost 0 bases, and 10 bases lay in between. The variable domain in full, with the rest retrieved from reference TRBV15 and TRBJ2-7, is DAMVIQNPRYQVTQFGKPVTLSCSQTLNHNVMYWYQQKSSQAPKLLFHYYDKDFNNEADTPDNFQSRRPNTSFCFLDIRSPGLGDTAMYLCATSKGLFSYEQYFGPGTRLTVT.

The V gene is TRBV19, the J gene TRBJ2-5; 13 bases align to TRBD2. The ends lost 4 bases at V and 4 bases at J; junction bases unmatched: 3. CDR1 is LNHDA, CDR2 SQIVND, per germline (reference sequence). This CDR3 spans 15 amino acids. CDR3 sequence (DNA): TGTGCCAGTAGTACCGGACTAGCGGGAGTAGAGACCCAGTACTTC. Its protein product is CASSTGLAGVETQYF. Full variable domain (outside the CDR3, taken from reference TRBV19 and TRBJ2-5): DGGITQSPKYLFRKEGQNVTLSCEQNLNHDAMYWYRQDPGQGLRLIYYSQIVNDFQKGDIAEGYSVSREKKESFPLTVTSAQKNPTAFYLCASSTGLAGVETQYFGPGTRLLVL.

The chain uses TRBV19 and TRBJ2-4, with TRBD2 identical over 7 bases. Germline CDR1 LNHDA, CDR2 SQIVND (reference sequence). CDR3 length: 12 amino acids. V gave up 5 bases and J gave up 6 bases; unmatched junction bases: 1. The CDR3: CASSSGGNIQYF. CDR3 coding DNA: TGTGCCAGTAGTTCGGGAGGAAACATTCAGTACTTC. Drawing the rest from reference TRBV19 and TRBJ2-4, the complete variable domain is DGGITQSPKYLFRKEGQNVTLSCEQNLNHDAMYWYRQDPGQGLRLIYYSQIVNDFQKGDIAEGYSVSREKKESFPLTVTSAQKNPTAFYLCASSSGGNIQYFGAGTRLSVL.

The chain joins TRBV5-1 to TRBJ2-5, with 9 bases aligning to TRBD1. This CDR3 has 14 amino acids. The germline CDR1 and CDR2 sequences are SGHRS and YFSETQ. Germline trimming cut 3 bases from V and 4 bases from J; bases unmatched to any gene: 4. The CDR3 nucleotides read TGCGCCAGCAGCTCCAGACAGGGGGTAGAGACCCAGTACTTC. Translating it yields CASSSRQGVETQYF.

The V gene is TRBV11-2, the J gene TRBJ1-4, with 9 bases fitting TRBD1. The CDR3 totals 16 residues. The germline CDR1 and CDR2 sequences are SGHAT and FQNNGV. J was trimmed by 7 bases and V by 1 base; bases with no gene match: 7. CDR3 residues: CASSLAGGTGSEKLFF. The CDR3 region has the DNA TGTGCCAGCAGCTTAGCTGGCGGGACAGGGAGTGAAAAACTGTTTTTT.

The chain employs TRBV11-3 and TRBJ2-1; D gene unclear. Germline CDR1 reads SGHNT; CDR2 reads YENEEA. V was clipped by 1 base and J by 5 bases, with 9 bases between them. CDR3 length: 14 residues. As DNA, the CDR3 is TGTGCCAGCAGCTTAGGGTGGGCGAACAATGAGCAGTTCTTC. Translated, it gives CASSLGWANNEQFF.

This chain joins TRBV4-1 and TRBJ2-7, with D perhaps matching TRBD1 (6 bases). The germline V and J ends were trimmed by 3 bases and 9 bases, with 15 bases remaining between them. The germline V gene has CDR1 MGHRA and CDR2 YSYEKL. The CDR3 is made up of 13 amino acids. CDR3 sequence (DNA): TGCGCCAGCAGCCAGGATGACAGGTCTCGGCAGTACTTC. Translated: CASSQDDRSRQYF.

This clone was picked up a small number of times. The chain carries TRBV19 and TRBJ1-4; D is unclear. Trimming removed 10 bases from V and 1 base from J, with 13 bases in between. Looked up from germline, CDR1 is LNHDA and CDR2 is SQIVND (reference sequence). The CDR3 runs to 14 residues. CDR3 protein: CATRGLGTNEKLFF. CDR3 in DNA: TGTGCCACCAGAGGCCTCGGAACTAATGAAAAACTGTTTTTT.